Included here is one T cell receptor (beta chain) sequence, with context. The sample comes from a study of glioma-infiltrating T cells after dendritic cell vaccination. About the research overall: Between the early 2000s and the early 2010s, patients got autologous tumor lysate-pulsed dendritic cell vaccines. The vaccine used monocyte-derived dendritic cells pulsed overnight with autologous tumor lysate.

Described time point: after dendritic cell vaccination, including at tumor progression/relapse. TCRB CDR3 was amplified from 2 ug genomic DNA or less. Primers: 60 V beta forward and 13 J beta reverse. TCRdb's copy holds only in-frame clones and misses some; the assay was immunoSEQ multiplex PCR. The data contain some 110,000 clones, around 89% of them singletons. Germline V gene lookup returns CDR1 MGHRA and CDR2 YSYEKL. This CDR3 is built from 15 residues. V was clipped by 0 bases and J by 3 bases, with 8 bases between them. The sequence was obtained from a human donor with glioblastoma. The chain carries TRBV4-1 and TRBJ1-4; D call uncertain. Sequenced here: blood, sampled after dendritic cell vaccination. CDR3 DNA: TGCGCCAGCAGCCAAGAGGGGAGCCCTAATGAAAAACTGTTTTTT. Translated, it gives CASSQEGSPNEKLFF.